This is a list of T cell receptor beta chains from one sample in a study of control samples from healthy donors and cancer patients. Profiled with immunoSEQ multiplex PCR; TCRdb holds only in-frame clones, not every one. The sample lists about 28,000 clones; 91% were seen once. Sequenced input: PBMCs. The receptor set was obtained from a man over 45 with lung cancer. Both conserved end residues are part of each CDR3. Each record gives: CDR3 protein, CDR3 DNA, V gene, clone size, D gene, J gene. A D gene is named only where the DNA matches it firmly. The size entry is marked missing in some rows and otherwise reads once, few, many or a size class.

CASIGQTNTEAFF	TGTGCCAGTATCGGGCAGACGAACACTGAAGCTTTCTTT	TRBV19	.	.	TRBJ1-1
CASSLGQFYGYTF	TGTGCCAGCAGCTTAGGACAATTCTATGGCTACACCTTC	TRBV7-2	.	.	TRBJ1-2
CASRWGSGVNEKLFF	TGTGCCAGCAGGTGGGGATCAGGCGTTAATGAAAAACTGTTTTTT	TRBV2	.	.	TRBJ1-4
CASSFGGEGAIYTF	TGTGCCAGCAGCTTTGGAGGGGAGGGGGCGATCTACACCTTC	TRBV7-2	.	TRBD1	TRBJ1-2
CASSTRRGFNEKLFF	TGTGCCAGCAGCACTAGACGGGGCTTTAATGAAAAACTGTTTTTT	TRBV13	.	.	TRBJ1-4
CASSYRSPGTGGGRNSPLHF	TGTGCCAGCAGTTACCGATCACCCGGGACAGGGGGCGGAAGGAATTCACCCCTCCACTTT	TRBV6-2/TRBV6-3	.	TRBD1	TRBJ1-6
CASSSLRQGRSGTGELFF	TGTGCCAGCAGCTCCCTTAGACAGGGGCGGTCAGGGACCGGGGAGCTGTTTTTT	TRBV6-2/TRBV6-3	few	TRBD1	TRBJ2-2
CASSPPGIGTEAFF	TGTGCCAGCTCACCGCCCGGGATCGGCACTGAAGCTTTCTTT	TRBV18	.	.	TRBJ1-1
CAIHAGGTGNTIYF	TGTGCCATCCATGCGGGGGGGACTGGAAACACCATATATTTT	TRBV10-3	.	.	TRBJ1-3
CASSDGQKPATNEKLFF	TGCGCCAGCAGTGACGGACAGAAACCTGCAACTAATGAAAAACTGTTTTTT	TRBV10-1	.	.	TRBJ1-4